The present TCR beta chain was sequenced within a study of blood T cells in healthy people across ages. Ten milliliters of peripheral blood were drawn from each donor. Deletions cut 2 bases from V and 6 bases from J, with 13 bases between. CDR1 and CDR2 from the germline V gene are SNHLY and FYNNEI. This CDR3 contains 15 residues. General observations from the study: Changes seen in expanded clonotypes were possibly confounded by donor CMV status left unknown. Samples with more naive T cells showed higher observed beta diversity.

With respect to this clonotype: Antigen: not known.

Sample-barcoded 5' priming and a J-beta primer mix drove a second PCR of about 6 to 12 cycles. TCRdb processed the 5' RACE reads anew with MiXCR; each CDR3 protein has one entry. The table shows fewer than 800,000 distinct CDR3 sequences, with roughly 50% occurring only once. This receptor was identified in a woman aged 60 to 75 in good health. Sequenced material: blood. This sequence joins TRBV2 and TRBJ2-2; the D gene is possibly TRBD2 (5 bases). The CDR3 sequence is CASSETRGRPGELFF. Written as DNA, the CDR3 is TGTGCCAGCAGTGAAACCCGAGGGCGCCCCGGGGAGCTGTTTTTT.